Detailed here is one TCR beta chain. Its antigen has not been determined. No quality values exist for individual bases; no much larger clone is one base distant. This entry comes from a study of T-cell memory formation after mild COVID-19 (dated by TCRdb to the early 2020s). Context from the whole study: Most TCR sequence clusters were specific to one of the two donors. Two young, previously healthy adult volunteers made up the cohort, one male and one female. In two donors, T-cell clones that expanded and contracted after mild COVID-19 were followed by sequencing TCRalpha and TCRbeta repertoires longitudinally.

Sequencing relied on an Illumina NovaSeq 6000. cDNA libraries for TCRalpha and TCRbeta were prepared by 5'RACE using constant-segment primers, with sample barcodes and unique molecular identifiers added. Trizol reagent was used to extract RNA from every sample. Amplification of the libraries took two PCR steps, and the second step added a second sample barcode plus Illumina TruSeq adapters. Libraries were sequenced on an Illumina NovaSeq with 2 x 150 bp paired-end reads. Processing in the source paper ran as follows. Demultiplexing of reads and collapsing into UMI-guided consensus sequences were performed with migec v1.2.7. Using mixcr v2.1.11, UMI consensuses were aligned to TRA and TRB V and J templates and then assembled into clonotypes. Expanded or contracted clonotypes were those called significant by both edgeR and NoisET, with noise models trained on biological replicates. For edgeR calls, a false discovery rate-adjusted p below 0.01 and a log2 fold-change threshold of 1 were applied. As an exploratory analysis of dynamics, max-normalized trajectories of the 1000 most abundant clonotypes were examined with PCA combined with hierarchical clustering. Each responding clone was given a CD4 or CD8 phenotype based on the CD4+ and CD8+ repertoires, which had been sequenced separately. TCRdb reprocessing: public reads trimmed at Q25 with fastp, clones called with MiXCR, in-frame beta chains kept. For every CDR3 protein sequence, its rows merge into one entry that carries the most common genes and DNA. These V and J calls rely on TCRdb rather than the paper's analysis. The sample data list hundreds of thousands of distinct CDR3 sequences, and roughly 22% of these were observed just once. The top ten clonotypes cover around 13% of the sample.

Ficoll-Paque density gradient centrifugation was used to isolate PBMCs. Broader findings and caveats from the paper: Contracting CD4+ clones turned up mainly in the CM and EM memory subsets, whereas EMRA was where CD8+ clones were enriched. The study covered only a couple of mild cases, and larger cohorts including severe cases with pre-infection samples were considered necessary. Some responding clones were found in pre-infection memory, which suggests that pre-existing cross-reactive memory T cells took part in the SARS-CoV-2 response. The second-wave clones that peaked on day 37 were not confirmed to be SARS-CoV-2 specific. Clones contracting from day 15 to 85 had balanced CD4/CD8 phenotypes, while a second wave expanding from day 15 to 37 was biased towards CD4+.

Spanning cysteine to phenylalanine, the CDR3 consists of 14 amino acids. CDR3 DNA is the only sequence kept; it has 42 bases, read in frame from the first base. The V end loses 2 bases and the J end loses 5 bases, and a stretch of 14 bases separates them. The germline V gene provides CDR1 SGHDT and CDR2 YYEEEE. The specimen was PBMCs or a T cell subset sorted from them (not recorded which). The TCR comes from an adult woman who had mild COVID-19 (a few samples of this study predate the infection). The sample titles of this study are shuffled in the database, so cell type and time point are left out; the donor was told from shared clones. The chain employs TRBV5-6 and TRBJ2-7; the D gene is possibly TRBD1, with 6 bases matching. The CDR3 region: CASSFGDNSHEQYF. At the DNA level, the sequence is TGTGCCAGCAGCTTCGGGGACAATTCCCACGAGCAGTACTTC.